These T cell receptor beta chains were read from a single sample in a study of response to subunit inactivated influenza vaccine. Via MiXCR, TCRdb re-called the RT-PCR reads, giving one row per CDR3 protein. The sample holds approximately 160,000 distinct CDR3 sequences, approximately 11% seen once. The specimen was CD8+ T cells sorted from PBMCs, collected approximately 25 months after vaccination. The receptor source for this set is a man between 50 and 75 years old who received an inactivated influenza vaccine. CDR3s include the opening cysteine and the closing phenylalanine or tryptophan. D genes are given only for firm matches. For some rows the clone size is stated as once, few or many, or as a class when expanded; others skip it.

j_call clone_size v_call d_call cdr3_aa cdr3_nt
TRBJ1-1 many TRBV25-1 . CASREDSYTEAFF TGTGCCAGCAGAGAGGACAGTTACACTGAAGCTTTCTTT
TRBJ2-7 few TRBV4-3 TRBD2 CASSQERGSTYEQYF TGCGCCAGCAGCCAAGAACGCGGGAGTACCTACGAGCAGTACTTC
TRBJ2-7 few TRBV14 TRBD1 CASSTPGTGLHEQYF TGTGCCAGCAGCACCCCGGGGACAGGGCTCCACGAGCAGTACTTC
TRBJ2-7 many TRBV6-2/TRBV6-3 . CASSRQDGWYEQYF TGTGCCAGCAGCCGACAGGACGGCTGGTACGAGCAGTACTTC
TRBJ2-1 few TRBV11-1 . CASSSSIWAGESSSYNEQFF TGTGCCAGCAGCTCGAGCATATGGGCCGGGGAGTCGAGCTCCTACAATGAGCAGTTCTTC
TRBJ2-1 . TRBV11-3 . CASSLPSAAGNEQFF TGTGCCAGCAGCTTACCCTCGGCGGCCGGCAATGAGCAGTTCTTC
TRBJ2-3 . TRBV2 . CASSRTASTDTQYF TGTGCCAGCAGTCGGACAGCTTCCACAGATACGCAGTATTTT
TRBJ2-7 . TRBV5-1 TRBD2 CASSDLFSGVSYEQYF TGCGCCAGCAGTGATCTGTTTAGCGGGGTTTCCTACGAGCAGTACTTC
TRBJ2-7 many TRBV12-3/TRBV12-4 . CASSLVFWYEQYF TGTGCCAGCAGTTTGGTGTTTTGGTACGAGCAGTACTTC
TRBJ2-7 few TRBV20-1 TRBD2 CSAPSGGGQNYQQYF TGCAGTGCGCCTTCCGGGGGGGGACAAAACTACCAGCAGTACTTC
TRBJ2-1 . TRBV6-4 TRBD2 CASSVLAGSHNEQFF TGTGCCAGCAGTGTACTAGCGGGAAGCCACAATGAGCAGTTCTTC
TRBJ1-1 few TRBV29-1 . CSVLQVEAFF TGCAGCGTCCTACAGGTAGAAGCTTTCTTT
TRBJ2-3 many TRBV7-8 TRBD2 CASSSLAGTDTQYF TGTGCCAGCAGCTCCCTAGCGGGCACAGATACGCAGTATTTT
TRBJ2-7 few TRBV7-6 . CASSLVVAAEQYF TGTGCCAGCAGCTTAGTGGTAGCAGCCGAGCAGTACTTC
TRBJ2-7 . TRBV27 TRBD1 CASSLGQGYTYEQYF TGTGCCAGCAGTTTGGGACAGGGGTACACCTACGAGCAGTACTTC
TRBJ1-2 many TRBV12-3/TRBV12-4 . CASSLGAGAPGGYTF TGTGCCAGCAGTTTGGGGGCTGGGGCTCCCGGTGGCTACACCTTC
TRBJ2-6 . TRBV4-1 TRBD1 CASSQSTGAGANVLTF TGCGCCAGCAGCCAATCAACAGGGGCCGGGGCCAACGTCCTGACTTTC
TRBJ2-3 many TRBV12-3/TRBV12-4 . CASSWTASTDTQYF TGTGCCAGCAGTTGGACAGCTAGCACAGATACGCAGTATTTT
TRBJ2-3 few TRBV18 . CASSPPVPVFANTQYF TGTGCCAGCTCACCACCGGTCCCGGTTTTTGCAAATACGCAGTATTTT
TRBJ1-2 . TRBV3-1 TRBD1 CATTKRGLISGYTF TGTGCCACCACTAAAAGGGGGCTTATCAGTGGCTACACCTTC
TRBJ1-5 few TRBV7-8 TRBD1 CASSSGTGSSQPQHF TGTGCCAGCAGCTCGGGGACAGGGAGTAGTCAGCCCCAGCATTTT
TRBJ2-1 few TRBV2 TRBD2 CAGRLAGGYNEQFF TGTGCCGGTAGACTAGCGGGGGGCTACAATGAGCAGTTCTTC
TRBJ2-5 few TRBV30 TRBD2 CAITSGGYQETQYF TGTGCAATTACTAGCGGGGGGTACCAAGAGACCCAGTACTTC
TRBJ1-1 . TRBV3-1 . CASSQYGTNTEAFF TGTGCCAGCAGCCAGTACGGTACGAACACTGAAGCTTTCTTT
TRBJ2-3 few TRBV3-1 . CASSHAPGPTHHTQYF TGTGCCAGCAGCCATGCCCCGGGACCGACGCACCATACGCAGTATTTT
TRBJ2-7 . TRBV7-2 . CASSSGTGYEQYF TGTGCCAGCAGCTCCGGGACCGGCTACGAGCAGTACTTC
TRBJ2-1 few TRBV3-1 TRBD2 CASLLAGDNEQFF TGTGCCAGCTTACTAGCGGGAGACAATGAGCAGTTCTTC
TRBJ1-1 few TRBV7-8 . CASSLRAVLTAEAFF TGTGCCAGCAGCTTAAGGGCGGTTCTAACGGCTGAAGCTTTCTTT
TRBJ2-1 few TRBV5-8 . CASNRRWELRNEQFF TGTGCCAGCAACCGGCGGTGGGAGTTACGGAATGAGCAGTTCTTC
TRBJ2-7 many TRBV20-1 TRBD2 CSARRTSGYEQYF TGCAGTGCTAGACGGACTAGCGGCTACGAGCAGTACTTC
TRBJ2-3 many TRBV29-1 . CSVEDQRPPWWSDTQYF TGCAGCGTTGAAGATCAACGGCCCCCGTGGTGGTCAGATACGCAGTATTTT
TRBJ2-5 . TRBV3-1 TRBD2 CASSLSGTGEETQYF TGTGCCAGCAGTCTTAGCGGGACGGGGGAAGAGACCCAGTACTTC
TRBJ2-3 few TRBV20-1 TRBD1 CSASGTGVADTQYF TGCAGTGCTAGCGGGACAGGGGTGGCAGATACGCAGTATTTT
TRBJ2-2 . TRBV7-6 TRBD2 CASSLGLAGEFVGELFF TGTGCCAGCAGCTTAGGACTAGCGGGAGAATTTGTCGGGGAGCTGTTTTTT
TRBJ2-7 . TRBV25-1 TRBD1 CASSDPRTGLGYEQYF TGTGCCAGCAGTGACCCTCGGACAGGGCTTGGGTACGAGCAGTACTTC
TRBJ2-5 few TRBV29-1 . CSVEGLAVQETQYF TGCAGCGTTGAAGGTCTGGCAGTGCAAGAGACCCAGTACTTC
TRBJ2-7 many TRBV29-1 TRBD1 CSCSFRGRDYEQYF TGCAGCTGCTCGTTCAGGGGGCGCGACTACGAGCAGTACTTC
TRBJ2-7 many TRBV28 . CASSPLRAGPHEQYF TGTGCCAGCAGTCCCCTCCGGGCAGGACCCCACGAGCAGTACTTC
TRBJ2-6 few TRBV5-6 . CASRLTVSGANVLTF TGTGCCAGCAGGCTTACGGTCTCTGGGGCCAACGTCCTGACTTTC
TRBJ2-3 few TRBV12-3/TRBV12-4 TRBD2 CASTAPGLAGGLDTQYF TGTGCCAGCACCGCCCCGGGACTAGCGGGGGGCTTAGATACGCAGTATTTT
TRBJ2-2 many TRBV4-1 . CASSGVANTGELFF TGCGCCAGCAGCGGGGTCGCGAACACCGGGGAGCTGTTTTTT
TRBJ2-7 few TRBV14 . CASSRDWSSSYEQYF TGTGCCAGCAGCCGGGACTGGTCGAGCTCCTACGAGCAGTACTTC
TRBJ2-1 . TRBV6-2/TRBV6-3 . CASSYSLTAYNEQFF TGTGCCAGCAGTTACTCGCTGACGGCTTACAATGAGCAGTTCTTC
TRBJ2-1 many TRBV10-2 TRBD2 CASSDIAGGQGEQFF TGCGCCAGCAGTGATATAGCGGGGGGGCAGGGTGAGCAGTTCTTC
TRBJ2-3 many TRBV21-1 . CASSRTSGRAAGTDTQYF TGTGCCAGCAGCAGAACTAGCGGGAGGGCCGCGGGCACAGATACGCAGTATTTT
TRBJ1-2 . TRBV4-1 TRBD1 CASSHVAGSGGVYGYTF TGCGCCAGCAGCCATGTAGCCGGGTCAGGGGGCGTCTATGGCTACACCTTC
TRBJ2-1 many TRBV29-1 . CSAVGRYNEQFF TGCAGCGCCGTAGGGCGATACAATGAGCAGTTCTTC
TRBJ2-6 . TRBV11-2 . CASSLVLTVGAGANVLTF TGTGCCAGCAGCTTAGTTCTTACCGTAGGGGCTGGGGCCAACGTCCTGACTTTC
TRBJ2-1 . TRBV7-9 TRBD2 CASSLGLATNEQFF TGTGCCAGCAGCTTAGGACTAGCGACCAATGAGCAGTTCTTC
TRBJ2-1 few TRBV20-1 TRBD1 CSAGGTGVYNEQFF TGCAGTGCTGGCGGAACAGGGGTATACAATGAGCAGTTCTTC
TRBJ1-1 many TRBV5-1 . CASSLEYGTEAFF TGCGCCAGCAGCTTGGAATACGGCACTGAAGCTTTCTTT
TRBJ2-1 . TRBV10-3 TRBD2 CAVSGGLYNEQFF TGTGCCGTAAGCGGGGGGTTATACAATGAGCAGTTCTTC
TRBJ2-3 . TRBV20-1 . CSAGFVQGADTQYF TGCAGTGCTGGGTTTGTGCAGGGCGCAGATACGCAGTATTTT
TRBJ2-1 few TRBV29-1 . CSVRWVLSSYNEQFF TGCAGCGTCCGGTGGGTTTTAAGCTCCTACAATGAGCAGTTCTTC
TRBJ1-1 few TRBV15 TRBD1 CATSSPDRADTEAFF TGTGCCACCAGCTCCCCGGACAGGGCGGACACTGAAGCTTTCTTT
TRBJ2-3 few TRBV11-1 TRBD1 CASSSSVTGRTDTQYF TGTGCCAGCAGTAGCTCCGTGACAGGGCGCACAGATACGCAGTATTTT
TRBJ2-2 once TRBV29-1 TRBD1 CSVRTGPSGELFF TGCAGCGTCCGGACAGGGCCGAGCGGGGAGCTGTTTTTT